This TCR beta chain came from a study of control samples from healthy donors and cancer patients. Trimming removed 3 bases at V and 4 bases at J, with 9 bases between. The CDR3 totals 13 residues. Germline V lookup: CDR1 SGHTA, CDR2 FQGTGA. Profiling relied on immunoSEQ multiplex PCR, and the TCRdb table lists in-frame clones only, not all of them. The table shows about 140,000 clones, with about 88% occurring only once. The table lists this clone with a count of one. Sequences were obtained from blood. The chain carries TRBV7-3 and TRBJ1-1; the D gene is possibly TRBD1 (5 bases). The source is a woman aged 25 to 45 in good health. This CDR3 reads CASSFRGGTEAFF. Here the CDR3 DNA reads TGTGCCAGCAGCTTCCGGGGGGGCACTGAAGCTTTCTTT.